Sequencing of this T cell receptor (beta chain) was carried out in a study of cytomegalovirus exposure and HLA in healthy donors. As regards this clone: What it binds is unknown.

The CDR3 consists of 18 residues. Deletions cut 4 bases from V and 0 bases from J, with 17 bases between. In germline, CDR1 is SGHNT, CDR2 YYREEE (reference sequence). Primers included in the PCR were 60 Vbeta and 13 Jbeta primers. Sequenced by immunoSEQ multiplex PCR; TCRdb stores in-frame clones only, minus some. Found here are more than 95,000 clones, approximately 78% of them singletons; the top ten hold under 2%. General study findings and limits: The presence/absence work took it that sequencing depth was about the same across donors. The investigators catalogued 164 TCR beta chains as cytomegalovirus-associated. A later analysis linked a missense DCLRE1C variant to TCR beta V- and J-gene trimming.

Donors were nominally healthy when sampled, though unrecorded immune exposures were likely. This clonotype originated in a woman aged 40 to 50 in good health and CMV-seronegative. The V gene is TRBV5-4, the J gene TRBJ2-6; possibly TRBD1 for D (6 bases). What was sequenced was PBMCs. Here the CDR3 reads CASSDTGMDVSGANVLTF. The CDR3 DNA reads as TGTGCCAGCAGCGATACAGGGATGGATGTCTCTGGGGCCAACGTCCTGACTTTC.